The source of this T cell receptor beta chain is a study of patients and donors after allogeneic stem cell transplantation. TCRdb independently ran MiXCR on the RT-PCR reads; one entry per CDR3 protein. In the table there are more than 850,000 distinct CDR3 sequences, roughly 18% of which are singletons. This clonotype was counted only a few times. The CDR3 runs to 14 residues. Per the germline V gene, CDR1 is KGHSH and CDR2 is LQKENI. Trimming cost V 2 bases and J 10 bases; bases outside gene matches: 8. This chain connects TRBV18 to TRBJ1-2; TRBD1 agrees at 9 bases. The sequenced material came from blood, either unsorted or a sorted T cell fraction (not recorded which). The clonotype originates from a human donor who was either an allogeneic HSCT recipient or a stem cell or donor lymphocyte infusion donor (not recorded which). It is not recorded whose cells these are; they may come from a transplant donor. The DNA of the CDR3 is TGTGCCAGCTCACCAAAACCGGGACAGGGTTACTACACCTTC. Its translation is CASSPKPGQGYYTF.